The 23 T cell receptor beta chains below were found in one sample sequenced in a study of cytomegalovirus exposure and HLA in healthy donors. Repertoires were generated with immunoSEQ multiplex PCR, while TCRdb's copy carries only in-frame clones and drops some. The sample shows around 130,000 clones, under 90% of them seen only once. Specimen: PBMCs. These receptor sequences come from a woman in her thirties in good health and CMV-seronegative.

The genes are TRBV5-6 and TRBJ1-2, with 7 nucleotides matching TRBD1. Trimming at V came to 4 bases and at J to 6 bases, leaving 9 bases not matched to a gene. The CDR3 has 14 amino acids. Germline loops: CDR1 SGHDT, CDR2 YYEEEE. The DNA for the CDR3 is TGTGCCAGCAGCGGAAGGGGACAGACTAATGGCTACACCTTC. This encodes CASSGRGQTNGYTF.

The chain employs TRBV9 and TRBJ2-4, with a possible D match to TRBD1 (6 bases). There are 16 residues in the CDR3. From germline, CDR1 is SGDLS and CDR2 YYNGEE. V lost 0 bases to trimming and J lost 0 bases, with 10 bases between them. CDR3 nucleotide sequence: TGTGCCAGCAGCGTAGCAGGGGTCTCAGCCAAAAACATTCAGTACTTC. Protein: CASSVAGVSAKNIQYF. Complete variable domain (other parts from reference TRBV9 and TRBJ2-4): DSGVTQTPKHLITATGQRVTLRCSPRSGDLSVYWYQQSLDQGLQFLIQYYNGEERAKGNILERFSAQQFPDLHSELNLSSLELGDSALYFCASSVAGVSAKNIQYFGAGTRLSVL.

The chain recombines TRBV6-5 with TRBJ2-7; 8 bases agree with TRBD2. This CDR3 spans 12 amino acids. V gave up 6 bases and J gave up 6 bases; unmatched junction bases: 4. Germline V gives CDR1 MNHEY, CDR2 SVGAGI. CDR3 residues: CASRATSGEQYF. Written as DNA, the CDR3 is TGTGCCAGCAGAGCCACTAGCGGCGAGCAGTACTTC.

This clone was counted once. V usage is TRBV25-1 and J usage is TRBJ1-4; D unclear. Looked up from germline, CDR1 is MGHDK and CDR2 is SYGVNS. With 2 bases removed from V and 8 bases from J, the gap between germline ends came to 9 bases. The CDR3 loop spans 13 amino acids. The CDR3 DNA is TGTGCCAGCAGTGAAGTAGGAGGGGAAAAACTGTTTTTT. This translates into CASSEVGGEKLFF.

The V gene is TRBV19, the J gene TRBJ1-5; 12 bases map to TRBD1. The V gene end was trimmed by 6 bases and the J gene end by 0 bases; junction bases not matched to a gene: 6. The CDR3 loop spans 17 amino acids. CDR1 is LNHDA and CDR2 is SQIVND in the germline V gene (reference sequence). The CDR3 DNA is TGTGCCAGTAGCAAGGGACAGGGGGCCAATAGCAATCAGCCCCAGCATTTT. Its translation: CASSKGQGANSNQPQHF.

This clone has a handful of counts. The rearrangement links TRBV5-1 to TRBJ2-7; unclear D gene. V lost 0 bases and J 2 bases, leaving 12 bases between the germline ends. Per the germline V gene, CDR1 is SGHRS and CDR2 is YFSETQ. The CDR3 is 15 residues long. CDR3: CASSLAPLSPYEQYF. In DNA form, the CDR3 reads TGCGCCAGCAGCTTGGCTCCGCTCAGTCCCTACGAGCAGTACTTC.

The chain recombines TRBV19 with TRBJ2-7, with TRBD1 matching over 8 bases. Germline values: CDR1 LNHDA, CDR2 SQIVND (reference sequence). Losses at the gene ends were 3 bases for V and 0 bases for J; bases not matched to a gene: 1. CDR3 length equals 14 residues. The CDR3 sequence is CASSMGTGSYEQYF. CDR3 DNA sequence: TGTGCCAGTAGTATGGGGACAGGCTCCTACGAGCAGTACTTC.

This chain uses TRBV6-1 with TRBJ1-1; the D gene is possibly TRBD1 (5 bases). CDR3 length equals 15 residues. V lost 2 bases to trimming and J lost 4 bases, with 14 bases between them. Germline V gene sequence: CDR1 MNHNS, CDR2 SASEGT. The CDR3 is CASSESGLLATEAFF. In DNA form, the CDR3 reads TGTGCCAGCAGTGAATCGGGACTCCTGGCCACTGAAGCTTTCTTT.

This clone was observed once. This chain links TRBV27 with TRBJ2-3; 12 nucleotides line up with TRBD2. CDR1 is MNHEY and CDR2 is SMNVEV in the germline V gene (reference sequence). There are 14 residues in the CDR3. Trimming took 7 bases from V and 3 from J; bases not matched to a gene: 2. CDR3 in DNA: TGTGCCAGCATGACTAGCGGGGGAACAGATACGCAGTATTTT. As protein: CASMTSGGTDTQYF.

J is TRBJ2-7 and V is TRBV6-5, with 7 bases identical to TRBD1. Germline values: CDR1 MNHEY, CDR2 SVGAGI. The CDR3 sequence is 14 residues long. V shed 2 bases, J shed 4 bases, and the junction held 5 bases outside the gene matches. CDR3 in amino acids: CASSYRTGSYEQYF. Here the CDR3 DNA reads TGTGCCAGCAGTTACCGGACAGGAAGTTACGAGCAGTACTTC.

Here the CDR3 reads CASRTEMNTEAFF. CDR3 nucleotides: TGTGCCAGTAGGACAGAGATGAACACTGAAGCTTTCTTT. The chain recombines TRBV19 with TRBJ1-1; D perhaps matches TRBD1 (5 bases). This CDR3 is built from 13 residues. The germline gives CDR1 LNHDA, CDR2 SQIVND (reference sequence). Trimming removed 6 bases at V and 0 bases at J, with 8 bases between.

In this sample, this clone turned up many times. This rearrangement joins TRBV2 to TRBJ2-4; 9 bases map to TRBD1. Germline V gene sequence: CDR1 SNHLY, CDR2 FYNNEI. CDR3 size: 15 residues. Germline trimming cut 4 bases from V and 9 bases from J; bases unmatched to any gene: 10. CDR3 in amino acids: CASSGVRQGGGIQYF. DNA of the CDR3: TGTGCCAGCAGTGGTGTAAGACAGGGGGGAGGCATTCAGTACTTC.

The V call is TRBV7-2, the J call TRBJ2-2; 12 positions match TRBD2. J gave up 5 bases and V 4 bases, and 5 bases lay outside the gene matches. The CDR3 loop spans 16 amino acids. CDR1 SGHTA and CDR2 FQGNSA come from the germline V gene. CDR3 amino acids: CASSSLAGGRTGELFF. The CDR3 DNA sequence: TGTGCCAGCAGCTCCCTAGCGGGGGGGCGAACCGGGGAGCTGTTTTTT.

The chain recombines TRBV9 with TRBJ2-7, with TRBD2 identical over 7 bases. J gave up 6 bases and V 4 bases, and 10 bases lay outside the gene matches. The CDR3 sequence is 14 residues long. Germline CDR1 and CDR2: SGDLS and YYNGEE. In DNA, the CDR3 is TGTGCCAGCAGCCCTGCCGCGGGGGTTGGCGAGCAGTACTTC. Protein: CASSPAAGVGEQYF.

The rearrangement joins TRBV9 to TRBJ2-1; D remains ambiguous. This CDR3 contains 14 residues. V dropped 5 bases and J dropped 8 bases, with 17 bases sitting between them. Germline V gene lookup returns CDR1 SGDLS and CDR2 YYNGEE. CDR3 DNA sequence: TGTGCCAGCAGTCTGTCAACTCCCCCGGATGAGCAGTTCTTC. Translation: CASSLSTPPDEQFF.

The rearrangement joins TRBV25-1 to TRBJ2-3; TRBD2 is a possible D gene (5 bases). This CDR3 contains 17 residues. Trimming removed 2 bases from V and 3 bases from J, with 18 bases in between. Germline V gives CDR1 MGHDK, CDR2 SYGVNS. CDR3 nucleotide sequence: TGTGCCAGCAGTGAACTATACGCCAGCGGTACTACAGATACGCAGTATTTT. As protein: CASSELYASGTTDTQYF.

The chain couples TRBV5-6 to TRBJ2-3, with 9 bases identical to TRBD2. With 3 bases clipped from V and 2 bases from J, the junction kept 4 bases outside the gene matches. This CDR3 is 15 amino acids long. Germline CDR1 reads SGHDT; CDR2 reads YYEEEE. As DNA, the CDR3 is TGTGCCAGCAGCTCGTTAGCGGGGGTCACAGATACGCAGTATTTT. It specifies CASSSLAGVTDTQYF.

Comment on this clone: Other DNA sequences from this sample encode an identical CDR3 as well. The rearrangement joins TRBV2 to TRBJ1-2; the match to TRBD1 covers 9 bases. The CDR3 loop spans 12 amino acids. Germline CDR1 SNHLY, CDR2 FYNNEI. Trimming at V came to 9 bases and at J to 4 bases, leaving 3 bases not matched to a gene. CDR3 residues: CASSDRGYGYTF. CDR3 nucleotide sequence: TGTGCCAGTTCGGACAGGGGCTATGGCTACACCTTC.

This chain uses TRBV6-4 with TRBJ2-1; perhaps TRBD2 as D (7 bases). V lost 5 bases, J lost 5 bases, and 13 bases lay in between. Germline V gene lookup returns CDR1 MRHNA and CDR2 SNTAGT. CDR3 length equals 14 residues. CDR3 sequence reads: CASSLRGGNNEQFF. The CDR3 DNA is TGTGCCAGCAGTTTAAGGGGGGGGAACAATGAGCAGTTCTTC.

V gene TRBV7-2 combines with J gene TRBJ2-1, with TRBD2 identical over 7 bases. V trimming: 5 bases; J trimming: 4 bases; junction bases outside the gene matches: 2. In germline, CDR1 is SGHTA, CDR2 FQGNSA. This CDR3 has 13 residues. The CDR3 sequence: CASSTGGYNEQFF. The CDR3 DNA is TGTGCCAGCAGCACGGGGGGTTACAATGAGCAGTTCTTC.

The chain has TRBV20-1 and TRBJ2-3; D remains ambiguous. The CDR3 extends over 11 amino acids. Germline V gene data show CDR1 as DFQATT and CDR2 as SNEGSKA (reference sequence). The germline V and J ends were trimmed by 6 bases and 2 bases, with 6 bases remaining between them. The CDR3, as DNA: TGCAGTGCGAGTCCCACAGATACGCAGTATTTT. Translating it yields CSASPTDTQYF.

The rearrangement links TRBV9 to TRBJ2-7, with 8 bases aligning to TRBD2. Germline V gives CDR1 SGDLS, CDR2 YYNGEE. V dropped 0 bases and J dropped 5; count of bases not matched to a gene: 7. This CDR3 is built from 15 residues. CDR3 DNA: TGTGCCAGCAGCGTAGAGGGTAGCGGGGTCCACGAGCAGTACTTC. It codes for CASSVEGSGVHEQYF.

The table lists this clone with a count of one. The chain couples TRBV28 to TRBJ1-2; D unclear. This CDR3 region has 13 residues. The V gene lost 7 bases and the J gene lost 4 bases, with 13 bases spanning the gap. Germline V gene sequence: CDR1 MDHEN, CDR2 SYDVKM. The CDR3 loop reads CASMSRHRYGYTF. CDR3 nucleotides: TGTGCCAGCATGAGCCGACACCGCTATGGCTACACCTTC.